This is a list of T cell receptor beta chains from one sample in a study of T cells in Graves' hyperthyroidism and ophthalmopathy. In TCRdb, the multiplex PCR reads were re-called with MiXCR into one record per CDR3 protein. This repertoire shows 500,000 to 600,000 distinct CDR3 sequences, approximately 15% found once; its top ten account for about 20%. The specimen was blood. These receptors came from a woman aged 18-29 years with Graves' hyperthyroidism. Both conserved end residues are part of each CDR3. Each record gives: V gene, clone size, J gene, D gene, CDR3 protein, CDR3 DNA. A D gene is named only where the DNA matches it firmly. Expanded clones are given a class, and other clones once, few, many or no size at all.

V: TRBV29-1
size: many
J: TRBJ2-7
D: TRBD1
CDR3: CSVQRDSSYEQYF
DNA: TGCAGCGTACAGAGGGACAGTTCCTACGAGCAGTACTTC

V: TRBV11-3
size: -
J: TRBJ1-1
D: TRBD1
CDR3: CASSWGQIEAFF
DNA: TGTGCCAGCAGCTGGGGACAGATTGAAGCTTTCTTT

V: TRBV10-3
size: many
J: TRBJ1-5
D: TRBD1
CDR3: CAISESDRGLQPQHF
DNA: TGTGCCATCAGTGAGTCTGACAGGGGTCTTCAGCCCCAGCATTTT

V: TRBV27
size: few
J: TRBJ2-7
D: TRBD1
CDR3: CASSSRQGALYEQYF
DNA: TGTGCCAGCAGTTCAAGACAGGGGGCTTTGTACGAGCAGTACTTC

V: TRBV20-1
size: many
J: TRBJ2-7
D: TRBD2
CDR3: CSARGASGRAKYEQYF
DNA: TGCAGTGCCAGAGGGGCTAGCGGGAGGGCCAAGTACGAGCAGTACTTC

V: TRBV20-1
size: many
J: TRBJ1-2
D: -
CDR3: CSASSRQVPYGYTF
DNA: TGCAGTGCCAGCTCCAGACAGGTGCCTTATGGCTACACCTTC

V: TRBV20-1
size: few
J: TRBJ2-1
D: -
CDR3: CSASGTFNEQFF
DNA: TGCAGTGCTAGCGGGACGTTCAATGAGCAGTTCTTC

V: TRBV11-2
size: many
J: TRBJ2-5
D: -
CDR3: CASSLTGTLVQETQYF
DNA: TGTGCCAGCAGCTTAACCGGGACCCTAGTTCAAGAGACCCAGTACTTC

V: TRBV7-2
size: many
J: TRBJ2-3
D: -
CDR3: CASHASTDTQYF
DNA: TGTGCCAGCCACGCCAGCACAGATACGCAGTATTTT

V: TRBV19
size: -
J: TRBJ2-2
D: TRBD2
CDR3: CASSIERLAGGINGELFF
DNA: TGTGCCAGTAGTATAGAAAGACTAGCGGGGGGGATTAACGGGGAGCTGTTTTTT

V: TRBV2
size: many
J: TRBJ2-7
D: -
CDR3: CASRDSSSYEQYF
DNA: TGTGCCAGCCGGGACTCGAGCTCCTACGAGCAGTACTTC

V: TRBV7-2
size: many
J: TRBJ2-7
D: -
CDR3: CASSAEPLNAYEQYF
DNA: TGTGCCAGCAGCGCGGAACCCCTCAATGCCTACGAGCAGTACTTC

V: TRBV7-9
size: -
J: TRBJ2-1
D: TRBD2
CDR3: CASSLTSGSLYRSYNEQFF
DNA: TGTGCCAGCAGCCTAACTAGCGGGAGTTTATATCGCTCCTACAATGAGCAGTTCTTC

V: TRBV3-1
size: -
J: TRBJ2-1
D: -
CDR3: CASSLGLKSSYNEQFF
DNA: TGTGCCAGCAGCTTGGGACTCAAGAGCTCCTACAATGAGCAGTTCTTC

V: TRBV6-1
size: many
J: TRBJ2-7
D: TRBD2
CDR3: CASSYTSGNSYEQYF
DNA: TGTGCCAGCAGTTATACTAGCGGGAACTCCTACGAGCAGTACTTC

V: TRBV7-2
size: few
J: TRBJ1-5
D: -
CDR3: CASSLGVRNQPQHF
DNA: TGTGCCAGCAGCTTAGGCGTGAGGAATCAGCCCCAGCATTTT